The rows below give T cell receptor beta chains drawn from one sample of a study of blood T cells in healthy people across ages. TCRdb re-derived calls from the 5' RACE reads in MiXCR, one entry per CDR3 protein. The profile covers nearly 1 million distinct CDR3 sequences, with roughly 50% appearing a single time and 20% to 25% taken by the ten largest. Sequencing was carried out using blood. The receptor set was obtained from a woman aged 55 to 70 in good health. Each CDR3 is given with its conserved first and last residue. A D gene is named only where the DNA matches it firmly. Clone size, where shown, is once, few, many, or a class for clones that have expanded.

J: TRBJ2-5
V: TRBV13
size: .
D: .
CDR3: CASSQGLLSSYNKQYF
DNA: TGTGCCAGCAGCCAGGGACTCCTAAGCTCCTACAATAAGCAGTACTTC

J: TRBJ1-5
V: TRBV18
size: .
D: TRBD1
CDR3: CASSPYLGQGGNQPQHF
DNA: TGTGCCAGCTCACCTTATTTGGGACAGGGTGGCAATCAGCCCCAGCATTTT

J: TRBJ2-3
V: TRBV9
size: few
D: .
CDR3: CASSVRKATDTQYF
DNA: TGTGCCAGCAGCGTAAGAAAAGCAACAGATACGCAGTATTTT

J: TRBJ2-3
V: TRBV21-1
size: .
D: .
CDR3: CASRFSGIRTDTQYF
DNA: TGTGCCAGCAGATTTAGCGGGATTCGAACAGATACGCAGTATTTT

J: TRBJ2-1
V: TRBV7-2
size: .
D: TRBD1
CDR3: CASSSQATGGDGSYNEQFF
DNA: TGTGCCAGCAGCTCCCAAGCGACAGGGGGCGACGGGTCCTACAATGAGCAGTTCTTC

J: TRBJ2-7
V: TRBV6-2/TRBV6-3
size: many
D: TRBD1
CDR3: CASSGGTGATYEQYF
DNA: TGTGCCAGCAGTGGTGGGACAGGCGCGACCTACGAGCAGTACTTC

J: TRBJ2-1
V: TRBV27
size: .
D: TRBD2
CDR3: CASSGTGTSGSLGEQFF
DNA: TGTGCCAGCAGTGGGACCGGGACTAGCGGGAGTTTAGGTGAGCAGTTCTTC

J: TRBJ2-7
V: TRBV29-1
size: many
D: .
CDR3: CSIRQNYEQYF
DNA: TGCAGCATAAGACAGAACTACGAGCAGTACTTC

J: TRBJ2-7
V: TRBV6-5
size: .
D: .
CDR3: CASAILSEIAEQYF
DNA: TGTGCCAGCGCCATTTTAAGCGAAATTGCCGAGCAGTACTTC

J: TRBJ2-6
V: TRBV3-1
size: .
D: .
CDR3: CASSQPRGRASGANVLTF
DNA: TGTGCCAGCAGCCAGCCTAGGGGTCGTGCGTCTGGGGCCAACGTCCTGACTTTC

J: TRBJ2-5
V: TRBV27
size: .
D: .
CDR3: CASSHDWSQETQYF
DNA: TGTGCCAGCAGTCACGACTGGAGTCAAGAGACCCAGTACTTC

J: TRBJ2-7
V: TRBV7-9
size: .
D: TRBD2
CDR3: CASSLSRGGTSDEQYF
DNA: TGTGCCAGCAGCTTATCCCGGGGCGGGACTAGCGACGAGCAGTACTTC

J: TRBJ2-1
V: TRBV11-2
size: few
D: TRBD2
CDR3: CASSLATSGYEQFF
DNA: TGTGCCAGCAGCTTAGCGACTAGCGGGTATGAGCAGTTCTTC

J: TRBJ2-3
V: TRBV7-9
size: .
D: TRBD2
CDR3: CATRLRRGGGPVDMQYF
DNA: TGTGCCACTCGGCTCCGGCGTGGGGGAGGGCCCGTAGATATGCAGTATTTT

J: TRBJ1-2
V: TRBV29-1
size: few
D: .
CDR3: CSIRDTSNYGYTF
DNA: TGCAGCATCAGGGATACGTCCAACTATGGCTACACCTTC

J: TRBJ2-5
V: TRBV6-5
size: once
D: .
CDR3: CASSYRRGGSHEQYF
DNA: TGTGCCAGCAGTTACCGAAGGGGCGGTTCGCATGAGCAGTACTTC

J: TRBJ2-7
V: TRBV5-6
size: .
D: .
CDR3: CASSPRRLYSYEQYF
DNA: TGTGCCAGCAGCCCACGCAGGCTTTACTCCTACGAGCAGTACTTC

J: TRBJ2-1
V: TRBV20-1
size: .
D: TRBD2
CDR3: CSARQGLARGDNEQFF
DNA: TGCAGTGCTAGACAGGGACTAGCGAGAGGGGACAATGAGCAGTTCTTC

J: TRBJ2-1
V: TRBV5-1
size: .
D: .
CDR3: CASSLSSGTSYNEQFF
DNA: TGCGCCAGCAGCTTGTCAAGCGGCACGTCCTACAATGAGCAGTTCTTC

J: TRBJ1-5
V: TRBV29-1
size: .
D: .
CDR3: CSVGEGLGQPQHF
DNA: TGCAGCGTTGGTGAGGGCTTAGGACAGCCCCAGCATTTT

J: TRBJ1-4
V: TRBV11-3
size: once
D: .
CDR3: CASSLIGSGILCNEKLFF
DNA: TGTGCCAGCAGCTTAATCGGATCAGGCATACTCTGTAATGAAAAACTGTTTTTT

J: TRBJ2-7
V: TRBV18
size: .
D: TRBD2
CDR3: CASSPAGVGDYEQYF
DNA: TGTGCCAGCTCACCCGCGGGAGTGGGGGACTACGAGCAGTACTTC

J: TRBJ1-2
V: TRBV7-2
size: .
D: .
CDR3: CASSFRLDRLYGYTF
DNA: TGTGCCAGCAGCTTTCGTCTCGACAGGCTCTATGGCTACACCTTC

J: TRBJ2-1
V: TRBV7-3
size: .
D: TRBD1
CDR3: CASSRDRGNNNEQFF
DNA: TGTGCCAGCAGCCGGGACAGGGGGAATAACAATGAGCAGTTCTTC

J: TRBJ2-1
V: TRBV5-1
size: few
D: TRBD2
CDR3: CASSSIYRPSWLAGGPENEQFF
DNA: TGCGCCAGCAGCTCGATCTACAGGCCCTCGTGGCTAGCGGGAGGGCCGGAAAATGAGCAGTTCTTC

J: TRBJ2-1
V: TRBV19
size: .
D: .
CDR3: CASSIMRDSSYNEQFF
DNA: TGTGCCAGTAGTATCATGCGGGATAGCTCCTACAATGAGCAGTTCTTC

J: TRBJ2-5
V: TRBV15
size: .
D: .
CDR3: CATSRTAGQQETQYF
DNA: TGTGCCACCAGCAGAACCGCGGGTCAACAAGAGACCCAGTACTTC

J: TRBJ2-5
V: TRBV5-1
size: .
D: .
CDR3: CASRSDGRMETQYF
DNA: TGCGCCAGCAGATCGGACGGCCGAATGGAGACCCAGTACTTC

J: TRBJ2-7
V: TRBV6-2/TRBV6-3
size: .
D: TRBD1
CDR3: CASSDSRTGSREQYF
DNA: TGTGCCAGCAGTGACTCCCGGACAGGGAGTCGCGAGCAGTACTTC